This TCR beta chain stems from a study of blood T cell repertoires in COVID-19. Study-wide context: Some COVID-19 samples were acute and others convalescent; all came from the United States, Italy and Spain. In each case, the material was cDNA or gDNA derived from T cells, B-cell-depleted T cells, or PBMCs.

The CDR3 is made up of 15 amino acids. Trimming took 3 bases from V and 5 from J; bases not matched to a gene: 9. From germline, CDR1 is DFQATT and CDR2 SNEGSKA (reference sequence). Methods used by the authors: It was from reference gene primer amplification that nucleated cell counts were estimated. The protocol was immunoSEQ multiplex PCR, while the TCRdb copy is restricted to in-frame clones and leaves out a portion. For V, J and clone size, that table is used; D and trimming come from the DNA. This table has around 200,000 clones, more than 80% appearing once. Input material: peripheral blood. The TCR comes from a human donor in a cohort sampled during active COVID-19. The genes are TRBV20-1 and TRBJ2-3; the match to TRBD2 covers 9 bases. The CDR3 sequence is CSASLAGGRVDTQYF. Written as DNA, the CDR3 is TGCAGTGCTAGTCTGGCGGGGGGGCGTGTAGATACGCAGTATTTT.